These T cell receptor beta chains were read from a single sample in a study of cytotoxic CD8 clonotypes in ibrutinib-treated CLL. Using immunoSEQ multiplex PCR, the repertoire was profiled, and TCRdb retains in-frame clones only, with some absent. The sample holds 190,000 or so clones, over 60% seen once. The sequenced sample was PBMCs, obtained after 24 months of ibrutinib treatment. These receptors were taken from a human donor with chronic lymphocytic leukemia. Both conserved end residues are part of each CDR3. A D gene is named only where the DNA matches it firmly. Clone sizes are given selectively: once, few, many, or a class where the clone is expanded.

TGTGCCAGCAGCCAAGATGCGACAGGAGTCAATGAAAAACTGTTTTTT	CASSQDATGVNEKLFF	NA	TRBV4-2	TRBJ1-4	NA
TGTGCCAGCAGCTACGGACTAGCGGGATTCTACGAGCAGTACTTC	CASSYGLAGFYEQYF	few	TRBV7-2	TRBJ2-7	TRBD2
TGTGCCAGCAGTGACCGGGACCTCCAGTTCTTC	CASSDRDLQFF	few	TRBV2	TRBJ2-1	NA
TGTGCCAGCACTGAACAAGTGGCGGCGCAGTATTTT	CASTEQVAAQYF	NA	TRBV2	TRBJ2-3	NA
TGTGCCAGCACTCCCCAAGGACTAGCGGGAGGAAGGCAGTTCTTC	CASTPQGLAGGRQFF	once	TRBV6-5	TRBJ2-1	TRBD2
TGTGCCAGCAGCCCCGGGACAGGGAGGGGTGGCTACACCTTC	CASSPGTGRGGYTF	few	TRBV7-9	TRBJ1-2	TRBD1
TGTGCCAGCAGTTTATCGGGGGCCGGTGGAGGCTACACCTTC	CASSLSGAGGGYTF	NA	TRBV27	TRBJ1-2	NA
TGTGCCAGCAGTGAAGGACAGAACTATGGCTACACCTTC	CASSEGQNYGYTF	NA	TRBV2	TRBJ1-2	NA
TGTGCCAGCAGTTGGGGCACCGGTTATGGCTACACCTTC	CASSWGTGYGYTF	NA	TRBV28	TRBJ1-2	NA
TGTGCCAGCAGCGCGCCTGAGGGAAAACGTGGCCACTCCTACGAGCAGTACTTC	CASSAPEGKRGHSYEQYF	NA	TRBV7-2	TRBJ2-7	NA
TGTGCCAGCAGCACGATTTTTACTGGCTACACCTTC	CASSTIFTGYTF	NA	TRBV7-2	TRBJ1-2	NA
TGTGCCAGCAGTGGCCGGGGATTCCAGCCCCAGCATTTT	CASSGRGFQPQHF	NA	TRBV6-1	TRBJ1-5	NA
TGTGCCAGCAGCCCATGGACAGTCAAGGGCTACGAGCAGTACTTC	CASSPWTVKGYEQYF	NA	TRBV7-9	TRBJ2-7	NA
TGTGCCAGCGGCATCAATGAGCAGTTCTTC	CASGINEQFF	NA	TRBV9	TRBJ2-1	NA
TGCAGCGTTGCCCTAAGCTATGGCTACACCTTC	CSVALSYGYTF	NA	TRBV29-1	TRBJ1-2	NA
TGTGCCAGCGAGGGACTACAAGGGATGAACACTGAAGCTTTCTTT	CASEGLQGMNTEAFF	NA	TRBV6-6	TRBJ1-1	NA
TGTGCCAGTAGGGGACTAGCGGCACAAGAGACCCAGTACTTC	CASRGLAAQETQYF	NA	TRBV19	TRBJ2-5	TRBD2
TGCGCCAGCAGCCGCTGGATTAACACTGAAGCTTTCTTT	CASSRWINTEAFF	NA	TRBV4-1	TRBJ1-1	NA
TGTGCCAGCAGTCGGGACAGGGGGAACGAGCAGTACTTC	CASSRDRGNEQYF	NA	TRBV27	TRBJ2-7	TRBD1
TGCGCCAGCAGCTCGGGCCCGGGACGAGACTATGGCTACACCTTC	CASSSGPGRDYGYTF	NA	TRBV5-1	TRBJ1-2	NA
TGCGCCAGCAGCCAGGGACTAGCGGGAGTGGTCCTGGAGACCCAGTACTTC	CASSQGLAGVVLETQYF	NA	TRBV4-1	TRBJ2-5	TRBD2
TGTGCCAGCAGCTTAGTCACTAGAGGCACCGGGGAGCTGTTTTTT	CASSLVTRGTGELFF	NA	TRBV11-3	TRBJ2-2	NA
TGTGCCATCAGTGATTTGGACAGGGGGCGTCCGTACGAGCAGTACTTC	CAISDLDRGRPYEQYF	NA	TRBV10-3	TRBJ2-7	TRBD1
TGTGCCAGCAATGGGGGGGCTAGGGAAGAGACCCAGTACTTC	CASNGGAREETQYF	NA	TRBV2	TRBJ2-5	NA
TGTGCCAGCAGAGACGGGACAGGCTATGGCTACACCTTC	CASRDGTGYGYTF	NA	TRBV28	TRBJ1-2	TRBD1
TGTGCCAGTACCGTCGGAACAGGGCGGAACTATGGCTACACCTTC	CASTVGTGRNYGYTF	NA	TRBV19	TRBJ1-2	NA
TGCAGCGTTGAAGATGTCCATTACACAGATACGCAGTATTTT	CSVEDVHYTDTQYF	NA	TRBV29-1	TRBJ2-3	NA
TGCGCCAGCAGCTTACACAGGTCCGCGAACACCGGGGAGCTGTTTTTT	CASSLHRSANTGELFF	NA	TRBV5-1	TRBJ2-2	NA
TGCGCCAGCAGAGCCTATGGCTACACCTTC	CASRAYGYTF	NA	TRBV5-1	TRBJ1-2	NA
TGCGCCAGCAGCACACAGGGGCGGAACACTGAAGCTTTCTTT	CASSTQGRNTEAFF	NA	TRBV5-1	TRBJ1-1	TRBD1
TGTGCCAGCAGCTGGGGTACCGGGGAGCTGTTTTTT	CASSWGTGELFF	few	TRBV7-3	TRBJ2-2	NA
TGTGCCAGCAGTTACAGCGGTGAGCAGTTCTTC	CASSYSGEQFF	NA	TRBV6-5	TRBJ2-1	NA
TGCGCCAGCAGCCGACCTACGGACAGGGGAAGTTACGAGCAGTACTTC	CASSRPTDRGSYEQYF	NA	TRBV5-1	TRBJ2-7	TRBD1
TGTGCCAGCAGCGTAGCCGGACTAGACGGCAATGAGCAGTTCTTC	CASSVAGLDGNEQFF	NA	TRBV9	TRBJ2-1	TRBD2
TGTGCCAGCAGCCTCGGGGACTCAACCTACAATGAGCAGTTCTTC	CASSLGDSTYNEQFF	NA	TRBV11-2	TRBJ2-1	NA
TGTGCCAGCAGCCAAAGCGGGGGAGGCACAGATACGCAGTATTTT	CASSQSGGGTDTQYF	NA	TRBV6-4	TRBJ2-3	TRBD2
TGCGCCAGCAGCCAAGGGACAGCATATAGCAATCAGCCCCAGCATTTT	CASSQGTAYSNQPQHF	NA	TRBV4-3	TRBJ1-5	NA
TGTGCCAGCAGCTTCGGTGGCTTGATGAAACTGTTTTTT	CASSFGGLMKLFF	few	TRBV7-9	TRBJ1-4	NA
TGTGCCAGCAAATTCTACCGACTAGCGGGTAGATATGGCAAAAACATTCAGTACTTC	CASKFYRLAGRYGKNIQYF	NA	TRBV27	TRBJ2-4	TRBD2